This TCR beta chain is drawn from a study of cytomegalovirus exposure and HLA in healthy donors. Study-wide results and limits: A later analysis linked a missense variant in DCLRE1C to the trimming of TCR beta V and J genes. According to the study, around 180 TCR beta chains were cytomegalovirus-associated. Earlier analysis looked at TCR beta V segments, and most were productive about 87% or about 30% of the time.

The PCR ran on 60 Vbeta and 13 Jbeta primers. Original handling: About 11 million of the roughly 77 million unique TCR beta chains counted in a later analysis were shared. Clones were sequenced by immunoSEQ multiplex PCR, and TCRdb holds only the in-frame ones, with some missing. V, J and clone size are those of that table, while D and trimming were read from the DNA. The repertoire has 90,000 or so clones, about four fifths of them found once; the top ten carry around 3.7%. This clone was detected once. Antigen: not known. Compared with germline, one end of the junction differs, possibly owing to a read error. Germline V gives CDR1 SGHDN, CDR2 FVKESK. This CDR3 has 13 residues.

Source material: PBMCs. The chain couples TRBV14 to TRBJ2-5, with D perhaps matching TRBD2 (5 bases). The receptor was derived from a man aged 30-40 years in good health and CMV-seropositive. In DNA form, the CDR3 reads TGTGCCAGCAGTCTCTTAGCCGGGGAGACCCAGCACTTC. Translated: CASSLLAGETQHF. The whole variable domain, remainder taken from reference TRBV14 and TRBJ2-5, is EAGVTQFPSHSVIEKGQTVTLRCDPISGHDNLYWYRRVMGKEIKFLLHFVKESKQDESGMPNNRFLAERTGGTYSTLKVQPAELEDSGVYFCASSLLAGETQHFGPGTRLLVL.